The sequence of this T cell receptor beta chain was determined in a study of shared clonotypes between healthy human individuals. Study-level background: Three CD4 naive, three CD4 memory, two CD8 naive and one CD8 memory plate were used per donor.

Assay used: immunoSEQ multiplex PCR; TCRdb lists only in-frame clones, some missing. The sample has about 2.3 million clones, 85% to 95% seen once. This CDR3 is built from 20 residues. In germline, CDR1 is SGDLS, CDR2 YYNGEE. Trimming took 3 bases from V and 0 from J, leaving 27 bases between them. Sequenced sample: naive CD4+ T cells from PBMCs. This sample's subset: CD45RA+ positively selected. The TCR was taken from a man between 18 and 29 years old in good health. Some clones in this sample may be carry-over from other donors' samples. This chain joins TRBV9 and TRBJ1-1, with D perhaps TRBD1 (5 bases). The DNA of the CDR3 is TGTGCCAGCAGCGACCCCGCGTACTCCGGGGCCTATGGCATGAACACTGAAGCTTTCTTT. Its translation: CASSDPAYSGAYGMNTEAFF. Looking up the rest from reference TRBV9 and TRBJ1-1 gives the full variable domain: DSGVTQTPKHLITATGQRVTLRCSPRSGDLSVYWYQQSLDQGLQFLIQYYNGEERAKGNILERFSAQQFPDLHSELNLSSLELGDSALYFCASSDPAYSGAYGMNTEAFFGQGTRLTVV.